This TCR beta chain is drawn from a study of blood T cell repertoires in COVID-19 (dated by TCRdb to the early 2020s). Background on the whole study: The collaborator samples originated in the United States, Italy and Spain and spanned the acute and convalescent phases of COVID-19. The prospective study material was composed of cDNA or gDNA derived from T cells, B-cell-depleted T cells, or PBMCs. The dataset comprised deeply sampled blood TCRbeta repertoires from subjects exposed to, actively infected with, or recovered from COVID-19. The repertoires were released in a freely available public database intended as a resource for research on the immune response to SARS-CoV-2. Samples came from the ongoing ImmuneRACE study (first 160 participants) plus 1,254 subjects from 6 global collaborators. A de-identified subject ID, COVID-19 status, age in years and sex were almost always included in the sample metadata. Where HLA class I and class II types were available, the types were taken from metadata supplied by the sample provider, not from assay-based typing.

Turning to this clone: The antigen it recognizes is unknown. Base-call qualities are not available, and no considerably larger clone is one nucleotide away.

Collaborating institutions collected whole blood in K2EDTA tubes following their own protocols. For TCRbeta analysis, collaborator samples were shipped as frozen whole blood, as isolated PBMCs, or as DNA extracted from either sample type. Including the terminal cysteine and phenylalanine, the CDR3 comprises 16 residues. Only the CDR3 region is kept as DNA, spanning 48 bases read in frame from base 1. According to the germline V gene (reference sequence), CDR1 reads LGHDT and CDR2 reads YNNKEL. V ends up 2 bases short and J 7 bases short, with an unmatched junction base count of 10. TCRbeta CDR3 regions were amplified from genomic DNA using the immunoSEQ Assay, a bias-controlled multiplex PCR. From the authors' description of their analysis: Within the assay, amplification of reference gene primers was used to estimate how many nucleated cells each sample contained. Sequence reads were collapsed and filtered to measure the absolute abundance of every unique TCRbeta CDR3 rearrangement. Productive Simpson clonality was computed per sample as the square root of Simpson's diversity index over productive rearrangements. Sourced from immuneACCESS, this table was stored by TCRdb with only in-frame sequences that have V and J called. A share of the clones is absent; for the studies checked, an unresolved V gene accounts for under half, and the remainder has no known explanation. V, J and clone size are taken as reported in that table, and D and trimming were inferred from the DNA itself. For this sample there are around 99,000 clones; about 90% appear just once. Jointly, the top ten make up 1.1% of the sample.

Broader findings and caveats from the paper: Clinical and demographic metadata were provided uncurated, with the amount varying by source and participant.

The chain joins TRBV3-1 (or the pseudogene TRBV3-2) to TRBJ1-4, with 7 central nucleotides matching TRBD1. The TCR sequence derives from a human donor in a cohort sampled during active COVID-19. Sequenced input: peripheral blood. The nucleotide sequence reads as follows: TGTGCCAGCAGCCAACTGAGGGACAGCCAGGGTGAAAAACTGTTTTTT. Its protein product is CASSQLRDSQGEKLFF.